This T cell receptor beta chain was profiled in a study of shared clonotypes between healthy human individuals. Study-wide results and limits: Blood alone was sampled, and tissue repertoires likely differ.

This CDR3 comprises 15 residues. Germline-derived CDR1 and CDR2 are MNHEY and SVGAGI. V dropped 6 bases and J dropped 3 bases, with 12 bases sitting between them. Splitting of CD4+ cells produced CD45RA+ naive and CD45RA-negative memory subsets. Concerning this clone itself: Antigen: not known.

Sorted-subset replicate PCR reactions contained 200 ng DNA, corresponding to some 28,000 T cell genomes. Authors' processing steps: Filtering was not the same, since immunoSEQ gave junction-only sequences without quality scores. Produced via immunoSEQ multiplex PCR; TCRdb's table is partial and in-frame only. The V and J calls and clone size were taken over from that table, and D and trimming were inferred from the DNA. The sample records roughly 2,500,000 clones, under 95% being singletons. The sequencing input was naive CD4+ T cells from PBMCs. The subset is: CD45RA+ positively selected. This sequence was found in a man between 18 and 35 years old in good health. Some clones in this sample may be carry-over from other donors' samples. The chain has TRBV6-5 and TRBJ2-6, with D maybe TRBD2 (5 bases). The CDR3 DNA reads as TGTGCCAGCAGACCGGGATACGGTGGGGCCAACGTCCTGACTTTC. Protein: CASRPGYGGANVLTF.